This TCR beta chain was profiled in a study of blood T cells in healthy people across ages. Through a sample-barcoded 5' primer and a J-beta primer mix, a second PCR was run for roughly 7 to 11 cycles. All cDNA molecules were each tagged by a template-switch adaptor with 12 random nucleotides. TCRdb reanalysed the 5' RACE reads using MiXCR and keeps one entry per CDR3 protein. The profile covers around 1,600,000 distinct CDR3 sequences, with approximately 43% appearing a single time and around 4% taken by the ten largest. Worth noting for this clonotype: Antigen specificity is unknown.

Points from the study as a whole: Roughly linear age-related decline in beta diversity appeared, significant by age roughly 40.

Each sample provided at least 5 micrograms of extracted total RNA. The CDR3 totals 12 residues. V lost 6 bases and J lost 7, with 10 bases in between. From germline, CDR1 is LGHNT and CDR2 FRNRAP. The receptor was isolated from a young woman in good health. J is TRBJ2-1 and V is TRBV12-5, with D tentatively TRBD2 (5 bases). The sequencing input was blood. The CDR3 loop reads CASGRLYNEQFF. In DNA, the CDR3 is TGTGCTAGTGGACGACTATATAATGAGCAGTTCTTC.